What follows are 8 T cell receptor beta chains derived from one specimen sequenced in a study of T cell changes during pregnancy in multiple sclerosis. The assay was immunoSEQ multiplex PCR, and TCRdb's table has in-frame clones only and misses some. Here the sample spans about 110,000 clones, under 95% being singletons. Sequenced here: peripheral blood, sampled after pregnancy. Receptors were obtained from a female donor with multiple sclerosis, enrolled in a pregnancy study.

The rearrangement joins TRBV5-4 to TRBJ1-1; D is perhaps TRBD1 (6 bases). Trimming left V 4 bases short and J 1 base short, with 11 bases between. The CDR3 has 14 amino acids. Germline CDR1 SGHNT, CDR2 YYREEE (reference sequence). The CDR3 here is CASSKGQKNTEAFF. The DNA of the CDR3 is TGTGCCAGCAGCAAAGGACAGAAGAACACTGAAGCTTTCTTT. Drawing the rest from reference TRBV5-4 and TRBJ1-1, the complete variable domain is ETGVTQSPTHLIKTRGQQVTLRCSSQSGHNTVSWYQQALGQGPQFIFQYYREEENGRGNFPPRFSGLQFPNYSSELNVNALELDDSALYLCASSKGQKNTEAFFGQGTRLTVV.

V usage is TRBV4-1 and J usage is TRBJ2-7; D call uncertain. The CDR3 covers 15 residues. Germline loops: CDR1 MGHRA, CDR2 YSYEKL. The V gene lost 2 bases and the J gene lost 6 bases, with 17 bases spanning the gap. The CDR3 here is CASSQSAALRREQYF. DNA for the CDR3: TGCGCCAGCAGCCAAAGCGCAGCCCTTCGGCGCGAGCAGTACTTC.

The chain links TRBV7-8 to TRBJ2-7; a weak D match, TRBD2 (6 bases). Trimming removed 7 bases from V and 5 bases from J, with 15 bases in between. The CDR3 runs 13 residues. Per germline, CDR1 SGHVS and CDR2 FQNEAQ. Here the CDR3 reads CASTRRTGDEQYF. The CDR3 nucleotides are TGTGCCAGCACCCGAAGGACGGGGGACGAGCAGTACTTC.

The gene calls are TRBV5-1 and TRBJ2-3, with 8 bases that match TRBD2. The length of the CDR3 is 15 residues. Germline CDR1 and CDR2: SGHRS and YFSETQ. The ends lost 1 base at V and 4 bases at J; junction bases unmatched: 5. CDR3 bases: TGCGCCAGCAGCTTGACGGCTAGCGGGCCAGATACGCAGTATTTT. Translating gives CASSLTASGPDTQYF.

The gene calls are TRBV9 and TRBJ2-3; the match to TRBD2 covers 9 bases. There are 16 residues in the CDR3. V shed 4 bases and J 4 bases; nucleotides not matched to a gene: 10. Germline assignment: CDR1 SGDLS and CDR2 YYNGEE. CDR3 DNA: TGTGCCAGCAGCAAGCGGGCTAGCGGGGATCCAGATACGCAGTATTTT. It encodes CASSKRASGDPDTQYF.

This rearrangement joins TRBV19 to TRBJ1-5, with a tentative D call TRBD1 (6 bases). CDR1 and CDR2 from the germline V gene are LNHDA and SQIVND (reference sequence). Deletions cut 6 bases from V and 5 bases from J, with 11 bases between. The CDR3 consists of 13 residues. The CDR3 bases are TGTGCCAGTAGCCCGAACAGGGATCAGCCCCAGCATTTT. This translates into CASSPNRDQPQHF.

This chain uses TRBV29-1 with TRBJ1-2, with a possible D match to TRBD1 (6 bases). This CDR3 has 11 amino acids. The V gene's germline CDR1 is SQVTM and CDR2 ANQGSEA. Trimming removed 6 bases from V and 3 bases from J, with 8 bases in between. The CDR3 nucleotides are TGCAGCGTCTGGACAGACTATGGCTACACCTTC. Protein: CSVWTDYGYTF.

The V and J genes are TRBV5-1 and TRBJ1-2, with 9 bases fitting TRBD1. The V segment lost 5 bases and the J segment 3 bases; nucleotides outside the gene matches: 5. This CDR3 spans 14 amino acids. CDR1 and CDR2 (germline): SGHRS, YFSETQ. DNA for the CDR3: TGCGCCAGCAGAGAGGACAGGGGCCACTATGGCTACACCTTC. Protein: CASREDRGHYGYTF.